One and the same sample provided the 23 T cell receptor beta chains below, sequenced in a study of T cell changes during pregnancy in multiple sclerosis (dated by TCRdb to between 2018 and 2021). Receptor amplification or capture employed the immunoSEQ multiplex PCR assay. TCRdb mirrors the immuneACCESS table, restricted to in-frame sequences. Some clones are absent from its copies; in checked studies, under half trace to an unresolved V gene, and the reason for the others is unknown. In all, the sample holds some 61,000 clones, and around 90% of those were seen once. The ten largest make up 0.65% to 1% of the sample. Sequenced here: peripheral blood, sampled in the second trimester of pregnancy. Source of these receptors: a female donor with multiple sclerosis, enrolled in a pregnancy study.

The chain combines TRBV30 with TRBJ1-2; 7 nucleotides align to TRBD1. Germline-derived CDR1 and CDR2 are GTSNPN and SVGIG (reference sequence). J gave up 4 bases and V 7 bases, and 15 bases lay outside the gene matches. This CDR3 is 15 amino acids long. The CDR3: CALAGTAPLVYGYTF. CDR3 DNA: TGTGCCTTAGCCGGGACAGCACCTCTCGTCTATGGCTACACCTTC.

CDR3: CASSQNTAGTPLQDTQYF. The CDR3 bases are TGTGCCAGCAGCCAGAACACAGCCGGGACTCCCTTGCAAGATACGCAGTATTTT. The chain is built from TRBV4-2 and TRBJ2-3; the D gene is possibly TRBD2 (6 bases). Trimming removed 3 bases from V and 5 bases from J, with 24 bases in between. The CDR3 is 18 amino acids. CDR1 and CDR2 from the germline V gene are LGHNA and YNFKEQ.

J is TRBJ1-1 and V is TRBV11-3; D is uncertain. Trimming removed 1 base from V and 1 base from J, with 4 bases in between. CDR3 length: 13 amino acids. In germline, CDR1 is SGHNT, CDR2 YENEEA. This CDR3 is CASSLGENTEAFF. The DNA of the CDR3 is TGTGCCAGCAGCTTAGGAGAGAACACTGAAGCTTTCTTT.

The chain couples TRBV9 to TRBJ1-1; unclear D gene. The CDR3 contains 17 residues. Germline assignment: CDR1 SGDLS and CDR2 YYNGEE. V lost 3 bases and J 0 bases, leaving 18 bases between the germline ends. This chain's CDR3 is CASSERGGSGLNTEAFF. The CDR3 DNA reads TGTGCCAGCAGCGAAAGAGGAGGGTCGGGGTTGAACACTGAAGCTTTCTTT.

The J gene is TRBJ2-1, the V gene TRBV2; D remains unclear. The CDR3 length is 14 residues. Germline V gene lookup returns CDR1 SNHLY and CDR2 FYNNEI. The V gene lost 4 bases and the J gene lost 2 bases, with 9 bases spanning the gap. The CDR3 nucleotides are TGTGCCAGCAGTGGGGTTGCGGCCTACAATGAGCAGTTCTTC. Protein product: CASSGVAAYNEQFF.

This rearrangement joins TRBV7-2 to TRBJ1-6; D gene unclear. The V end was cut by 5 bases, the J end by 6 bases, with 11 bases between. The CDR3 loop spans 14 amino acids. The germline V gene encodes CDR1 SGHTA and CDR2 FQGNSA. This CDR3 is CASSLGWANSPLHF. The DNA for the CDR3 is TGTGCCAGCAGCCTAGGTTGGGCTAATTCACCCCTCCACTTT.

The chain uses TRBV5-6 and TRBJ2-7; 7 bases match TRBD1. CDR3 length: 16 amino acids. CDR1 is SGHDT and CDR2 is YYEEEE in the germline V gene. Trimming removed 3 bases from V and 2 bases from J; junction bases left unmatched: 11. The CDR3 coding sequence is TGTGCCAGCAGCTCCCTCCCGGGACAGTTGACCTACGAGCAGTACTTC. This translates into CASSSLPGQLTYEQYF.

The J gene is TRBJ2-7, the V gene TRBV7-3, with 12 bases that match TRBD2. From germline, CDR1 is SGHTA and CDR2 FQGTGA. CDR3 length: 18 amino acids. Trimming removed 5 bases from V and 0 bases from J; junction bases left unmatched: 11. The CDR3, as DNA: TGTGCCAGCAGCCCACTTACTAGCGGGGGGCCGAGCTCCTACGAGCAGTACTTC. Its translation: CASSPLTSGGPSSYEQYF.

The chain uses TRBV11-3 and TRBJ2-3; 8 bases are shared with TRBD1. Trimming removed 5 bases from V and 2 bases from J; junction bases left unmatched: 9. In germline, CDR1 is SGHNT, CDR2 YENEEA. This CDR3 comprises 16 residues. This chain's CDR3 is CASSRRQGIPTDTQYF. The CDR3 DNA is TGTGCCAGCAGCCGTCGACAGGGGATACCCACAGATACGCAGTATTTT. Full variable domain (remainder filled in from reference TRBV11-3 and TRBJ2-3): EAGVVQSPRYKIIEKKQPVAFWCNPISGHNTLYWYLQNLGQGPELLIRYENEEAVDDSQLPKDRFSAERLKGVDSTLKIQPAELGDSAVYLCASSRRQGIPTDTQYFGPGTRLTVL.

CDR3 coding DNA: TGTGCCAGCCTGGCCTCCTTCTATGGCTACACCTTC. Amino acids: CASLASFYGYTF. V usage is TRBV19 and J usage is TRBJ1-2, with D hard to call. The CDR3 loop spans 12 amino acids. Germline V gene sequence: CDR1 LNHDA, CDR2 SQIVND (reference sequence). The V end was cut by 9 bases, the J end by 4 bases, with 12 bases between.

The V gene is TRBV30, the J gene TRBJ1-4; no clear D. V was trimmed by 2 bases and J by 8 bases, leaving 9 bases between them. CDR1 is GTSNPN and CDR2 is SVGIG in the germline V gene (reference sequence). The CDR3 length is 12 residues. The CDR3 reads CAWSPLEEKLFF. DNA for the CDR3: TGTGCCTGGAGTCCCCTAGAAGAAAAACTGTTTTTT.

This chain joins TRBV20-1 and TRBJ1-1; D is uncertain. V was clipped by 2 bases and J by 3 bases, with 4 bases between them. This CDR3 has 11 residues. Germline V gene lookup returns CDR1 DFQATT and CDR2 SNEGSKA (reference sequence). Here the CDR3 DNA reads TGCAGTGCTAGACAGGACACTGAAGCTTTCTTT. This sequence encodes CSARQDTEAFF.

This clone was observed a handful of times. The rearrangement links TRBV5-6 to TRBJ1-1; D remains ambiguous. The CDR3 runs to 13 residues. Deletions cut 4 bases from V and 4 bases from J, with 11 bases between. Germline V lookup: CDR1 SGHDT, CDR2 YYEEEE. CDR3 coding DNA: TGTGCCAGCAGCCGCGCGGCGGGCACTGAAGCTTTCTTT. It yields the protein CASSRAAGTEAFF.

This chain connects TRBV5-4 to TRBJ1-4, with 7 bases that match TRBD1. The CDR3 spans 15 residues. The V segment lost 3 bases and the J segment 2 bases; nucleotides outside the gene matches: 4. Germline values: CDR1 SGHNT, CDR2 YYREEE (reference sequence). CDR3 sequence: CASSSQQGTNEKLFF. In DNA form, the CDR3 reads TGTGCCAGCAGCTCACAACAGGGGACTAATGAAAAACTGTTTTTT.

DNA of the CDR3: TGTGCCAGCAGTATCGACAGGAAGAGAGAAAAACTGTTTTTT. Its protein product is CASSIDRKREKLFF. The rearrangement joins TRBV2 to TRBJ1-4, with D tentatively TRBD1 (6 bases). There are 14 residues in the CDR3. Germline V lookup: CDR1 SNHLY, CDR2 FYNNEI. V was clipped by 5 bases and J by 8 bases, with 15 bases between them.

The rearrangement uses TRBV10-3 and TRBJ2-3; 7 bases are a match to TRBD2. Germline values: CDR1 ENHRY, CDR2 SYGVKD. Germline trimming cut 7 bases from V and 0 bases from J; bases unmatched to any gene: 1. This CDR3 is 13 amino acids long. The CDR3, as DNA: TGTGCCATCAACGGGGGGAGCACAGATACGCAGTATTTT. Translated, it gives CAINGGSTDTQYF.

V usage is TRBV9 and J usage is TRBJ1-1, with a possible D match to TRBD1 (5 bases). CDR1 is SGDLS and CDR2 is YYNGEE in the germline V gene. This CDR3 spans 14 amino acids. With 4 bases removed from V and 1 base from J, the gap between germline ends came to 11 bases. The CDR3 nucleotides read TGTGCCAGCAGCCAAGGACAACAGAACACTGAAGCTTTCTTT. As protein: CASSQGQQNTEAFF.

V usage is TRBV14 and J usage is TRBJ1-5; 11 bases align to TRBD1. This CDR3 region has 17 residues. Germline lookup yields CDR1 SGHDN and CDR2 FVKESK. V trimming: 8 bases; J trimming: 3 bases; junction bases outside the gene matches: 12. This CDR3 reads CASGDRGLPRYNQPQHF. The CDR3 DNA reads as TGTGCCAGCGGGGACAGGGGGTTACCCAGATACAATCAGCCCCAGCATTTT.

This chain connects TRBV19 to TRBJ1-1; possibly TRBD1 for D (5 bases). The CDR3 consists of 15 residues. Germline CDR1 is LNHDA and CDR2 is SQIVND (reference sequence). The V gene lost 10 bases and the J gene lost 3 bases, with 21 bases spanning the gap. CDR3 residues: CATTPGQGPYTEAFF. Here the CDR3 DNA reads TGTGCCACCACCCCAGGGCAAGGTCCCTACACTGAAGCTTTCTTT. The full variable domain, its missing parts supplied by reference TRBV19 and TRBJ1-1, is DGGITQSPKYLFRKEGQNVTLSCEQNLNHDAMYWYRQDPGQGLRLIYYSQIVNDFQKGDIAEGYSVSREKKESFPLTVTSAQKNPTAFYLCATTPGQGPYTEAFFGQGTRLTVV.

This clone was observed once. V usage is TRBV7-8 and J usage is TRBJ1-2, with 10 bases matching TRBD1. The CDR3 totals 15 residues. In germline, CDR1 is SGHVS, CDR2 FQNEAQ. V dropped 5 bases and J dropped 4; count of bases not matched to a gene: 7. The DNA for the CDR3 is TGTGCCAGCAGCCCGCCGACAGGGGGCCTCTATGGCTACACCTTC. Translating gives CASSPPTGGLYGYTF.

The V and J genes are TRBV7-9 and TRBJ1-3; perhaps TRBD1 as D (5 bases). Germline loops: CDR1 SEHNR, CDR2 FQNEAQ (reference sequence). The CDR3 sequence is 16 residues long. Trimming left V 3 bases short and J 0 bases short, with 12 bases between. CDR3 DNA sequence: TGTGCCAGCAGCTTGCCTACAGGAACCTCTGGAAACACCATATATTTT. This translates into CASSLPTGTSGNTIYF.

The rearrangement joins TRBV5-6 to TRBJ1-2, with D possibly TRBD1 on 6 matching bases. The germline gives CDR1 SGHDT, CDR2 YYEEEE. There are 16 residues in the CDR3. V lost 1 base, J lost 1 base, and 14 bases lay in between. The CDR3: CASSLQGTVLNYGYTF. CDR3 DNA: TGTGCCAGCAGCTTGCAGGGGACGGTGCTTAACTATGGCTACACCTTC.

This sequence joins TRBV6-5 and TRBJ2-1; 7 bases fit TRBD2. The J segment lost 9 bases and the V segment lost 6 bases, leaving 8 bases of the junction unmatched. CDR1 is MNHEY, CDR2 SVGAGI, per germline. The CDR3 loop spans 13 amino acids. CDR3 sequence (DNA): TGTGCCAGCAGGCGGCGGGGGAACGGTGAGCAGTTCTTC. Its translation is CASRRRGNGEQFF.